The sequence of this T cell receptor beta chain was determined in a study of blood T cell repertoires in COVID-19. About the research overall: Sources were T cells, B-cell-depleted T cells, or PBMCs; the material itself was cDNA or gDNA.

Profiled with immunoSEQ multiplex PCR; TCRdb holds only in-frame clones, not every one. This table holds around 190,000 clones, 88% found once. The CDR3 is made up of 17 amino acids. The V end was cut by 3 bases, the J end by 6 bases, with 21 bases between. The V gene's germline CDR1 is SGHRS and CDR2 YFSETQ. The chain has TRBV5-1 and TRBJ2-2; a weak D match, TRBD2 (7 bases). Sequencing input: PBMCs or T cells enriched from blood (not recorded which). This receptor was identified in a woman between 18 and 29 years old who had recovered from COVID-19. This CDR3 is CASSSKAGARGPGELFF. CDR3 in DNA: TGCGCCAGCAGCTCAAAGGCGGGGGCCAGGGGACCCGGGGAGCTGTTTTTT.